This TCR beta chain was identified during a study of blood T cell repertoires in COVID-19. Individuals aged about 18 to 89 years were recruited from 24 US areas. Participants' reported clinical history set cohort assignment. Two negative PCRs, clearance, or symptom resolution had been documented for recovered Cohort 3 donors. Methods used by the authors: Researchers report that nucleated cell counts were estimated from reference gene primer amplification. The method was immunoSEQ multiplex PCR; TCRdb's version includes in-frame clones alone and lacks a portion of them. V, J and clone size are taken as reported in that table, and D and trimming were inferred from the DNA itself. The sample has roughly 320,000 clones, 80% to 90% seen once. The ends were cut back, 2 bases at V and 4 bases at J, with 8 bases in the middle. CDR1 and CDR2 (germline): SGHVS, FQNEAQ. This CDR3 region has 13 residues.

V gene TRBV7-8 combines with J gene TRBJ1-2, with D unresolved. The sequenced sample was PBMCs or T cells enriched from blood (not recorded which). This TCR was recovered from a man aged 30-40 years who had recovered from COVID-19. The CDR3 DNA is TGTGCCAGCAGCTTAAGCCGGGTCTATGGCTACACCTTC. Translating it yields CASSLSRVYGYTF.